Listed below are T cell receptor beta chains from one sample, sequenced in a study of early T cells in non-severe SARS-CoV-2 infection. One entry per CDR3 protein results from TCRdb running MiXCR on the 5' RACE reads. The table lists about 69,000 distinct CDR3 sequences, about 9% of them singletons. The sample was whole blood. Every receptor here comes from an adult who was a healthcare worker with PCR-confirmed SARS-CoV-2 infection or an uninfected control (not recorded which). Each CDR3 is given with its conserved first and last residue. The D gene is left open where the match is weak. The size field is filled for only some rows; it gives once, few, many or a size class.

size	V	J	D	CDR3	DNA
few	TRBV30	TRBJ1-2	TRBD1	CAWIGQGYGYTF	TGTGCCTGGATTGGACAGGGCTATGGCTACACCTTC
many	TRBV4-2	TRBJ1-1	-	CASTTGTANTEAFF	TGTGCCAGCACGACCGGAACAGCTAACACTGAAGCTTTCTTT
-	TRBV20-1	TRBJ2-7	TRBD1	CSASPGQGLREQYF	TGCAGTGCTAGTCCGGGACAGGGCCTTCGCGAGCAGTACTTC
-	TRBV9	TRBJ2-3	TRBD2	CASSATWTSRYTDTQYF	TGTGCCAGCAGCGCCACGTGGACTAGCAGATACACAGATACGCAGTATTTT
many	TRBV7-2	TRBJ1-4	-	CASSLNRPGEAEKLFF	TGTGCCAGCAGCTTAAACCGGCCAGGGGAAGCTGAAAAACTGTTTTTT
-	TRBV10-3	TRBJ1-1	-	CAISVSTDKAFF	TGCGCCATCAGTGTGTCGACAGATAAAGCTTTCTTT
-	TRBV5-5	TRBJ1-1	-	CASSFAGGTEAFF	TGTGCCAGCAGCTTTGCGGGGGGCACTGAAGCTTTCTTT
many	TRBV6-1	TRBJ2-4	-	CASSEVGVTNIQYF	TGTGCCAGCAGCGAAGTGGGGGTTACAAACATTCAGTACTTC
-	TRBV7-8	TRBJ1-4	TRBD1	CASSQRDRGSGEKLFF	TGTGCCAGCAGCCAAAGGGACAGGGGAAGCGGTGAAAAACTGTTTTTT
many	TRBV13	TRBJ2-1	-	CASSFVQSFSNEQFF	TGTGCCAGCAGCTTCGTACAGAGCTTTTCGAATGAGCAGTTCTTC
many	TRBV5-1	TRBJ2-2	-	CASSLGQNTNTGELFF	TGCGCCAGCAGCTTGGGACAGAACACAAACACCGGGGAGCTGTTTTTT
few	TRBV7-9	TRBJ1-2	-	CASSLDSGPSGYTF	TGTGCCAGCAGCTTAGATTCTGGTCCTAGCGGCTACACCTTC
few	TRBV19	TRBJ2-7	-	CASSIGEGYEQYF	TGTGCCAGTAGTATAGGCGAGGGGTACGAGCAGTACTTC
many	TRBV29-1	TRBJ2-3	-	CSVGDTQYF	TGCAGCGTGGGTGATACGCAGTATTTT
-	TRBV6-6	TRBJ1-5	TRBD1	CASSSDRANNQPQHF	TGTGCCAGCAGCAGTGACAGGGCCAACAATCAGCCCCAGCATTTT
-	TRBV3-1	TRBJ2-2	TRBD2	CASLAGALNTGELFF	TGTGCCAGTCTAGCGGGGGCCCTGAACACCGGGGAGCTGTTTTTT
few	TRBV18	TRBJ2-7	TRBD2	CASSPPLAGGEQYF	TGTGCCAGCTCACCACCTTTAGCGGGAGGCGAGCAGTACTTC
many	TRBV28	TRBJ2-3	-	CATRKQGVDTQYF	TGTGCCACCAGAAAGCAAGGGGTAGATACGCAGTATTTT
few	TRBV7-6	TRBJ2-1	-	CASSLASLRDEQFF	TGTGCCAGCAGCTTAGCGAGTCTAAGGGATGAGCAGTTCTTC
many	TRBV18	TRBJ1-1	-	CASSPGQDSEAFF	TGTGCCAGCTCACCAGGGCAGGACTCTGAAGCTTTCTTT
few	TRBV20-1	TRBJ1-1	-	CSAREPDGVNTEAFF	TGCAGTGCTAGAGAACCGGACGGGGTAAACACTGAAGCTTTCTTT
many	TRBV6-5	TRBJ1-2	TRBD1	CASSYRRQGTYGYTF	TGTGCCAGCAGTTATCGCCGACAGGGGACCTATGGCTACACCTTC
-	TRBV4-3	TRBJ2-7	-	CASSQTPGYEQYF	TGCGCCAGCAGCCAAACGCCCGGATACGAGCAGTACTTC
-	TRBV5-4	TRBJ2-1	TRBD2	CASSPGPSGYNEQFF	TGTGCCAGCAGCCCTGGGCCTAGCGGGTACAATGAGCAGTTCTTC
few	TRBV20-1	TRBJ1-2	TRBD1	CSARDLGQGVRYTF	TGCAGTGCTAGAGATTTAGGACAGGGAGTACGCTACACCTTC
-	TRBV20-1	TRBJ2-7	-	CSATRPTYEQYF	TGCAGTGCTACCCGACCCACCTACGAGCAGTACTTC
few	TRBV20-1	TRBJ2-4	TRBD2	CSARGLAGAGQYF	TGCAGTGCTAGAGGACTAGCGGGAGCCGGGCAGTACTTC
few	TRBV20-1	TRBJ2-1	TRBD2	CSARGGLAGVKQFF	TGCAGTGCAAGGGGGGGACTAGCCGGGGTAAAGCAGTTCTTC
many	TRBV30	TRBJ2-7	TRBD1	CAWTWTGGPYEQYF	TGTGCCTGGACATGGACAGGGGGCCCTTACGAGCAGTACTTC
many	TRBV6-2/TRBV6-3	TRBJ1-6	-	CASSLRTAKDSPLHF	TGTGCCAGCAGTCTCCGGACGGCTAAGGATTCACCCCTCCACTTT
few	TRBV7-9	TRBJ2-2	TRBD2	CASSSDFPGTSGRNTGELFF	TGTGCCAGCAGCTCCGACTTTCCCGGGACTAGCGGGAGGAACACCGGGGAGCTGTTTTTT
few	TRBV5-5	TRBJ1-1	-	CASSLAFEGTEAFF	TGTGCCAGCAGCTTGGCCTTTGAGGGCACTGAAGCTTTCTTT
many	TRBV6-1	TRBJ2-3	-	CASREGDTQYF	TGTGCCAGCAGGGAAGGGGATACGCAGTATTTT
many	TRBV6-5	TRBJ2-7	-	CASSYLDNSYEQYF	TGTGCCAGCAGTTACCTGGACAACTCCTACGAGCAGTACTTC
-	TRBV28	TRBJ2-1	TRBD2	CASKTSGSLYEQFF	TGTGCCAGCAAGACTAGCGGGAGTCTCTATGAGCAGTTCTTC
many	TRBV3-1	TRBJ2-1	-	CASSQRDLQPFNEQFF	TGTGCCAGCAGCCAAAGGGACTTGCAACCTTTCAATGAGCAGTTCTTC
-	TRBV7-2	TRBJ1-5	-	CASSPTGIGNQPQHF	TGTGCCAGCAGCCCCACAGGGATCGGCAATCAGCCCCAGCATTTT
many	TRBV7-2	TRBJ2-6	-	CASSQRVLTGANVLTF	TGTGCCAGCAGCCAGCGCGTGCTCACTGGGGCCAACGTCCTGACTTTC
many	TRBV20-1	TRBJ2-7	-	CSAINPGRSYEQYF	TGCAGTGCTATAAACCCGGGACGTTCCTACGAGCAGTACTTC
few	TRBV20-1	TRBJ1-3	-	CSASGTQNTIYF	TGCAGTGCTTCCGGGACACAAAACACCATATATTTT
many	TRBV9	TRBJ2-1	TRBD2	CASSVPATSGGNNEQFF	TGTGCCAGCAGCGTACCCGCCACTAGCGGGGGTAACAATGAGCAGTTCTTC
many	TRBV11-3	TRBJ2-7	TRBD2	CASSDPNGRTNRIYEQYF	TGTGCCAGCAGCGATCCGAACGGGAGGACCAACAGAATCTACGAGCAGTACTTC
few	TRBV7-9	TRBJ1-2	-	CASSLPGPPYGYTF	TGTGCCAGCAGCTTACCAGGTCCCCCCTATGGCTACACCTTC
many	TRBV29-1	TRBJ2-1	-	CSVATGISSYNEQFF	TGCAGCGTGGCAACAGGGATAAGCTCCTACAATGAGCAGTTCTTC
many	TRBV30	TRBJ1-1	-	CAWSVQGNAYEAFF	TGTGCCTGGAGTGTGCAGGGCAACGCATATGAAGCTTTCTTT
-	TRBV6-5	TRBJ2-1	-	CASRNGASYNEQFF	TGTGCCAGCAGAAACGGGGCCTCCTACAATGAGCAGTTCTTC
many	TRBV6-1	TRBJ2-3	-	CASSEVGGTQYF	TGTGCCAGCAGTGAAGTAGGAGGTACGCAGTATTTT
-	TRBV12-3/TRBV12-4	TRBJ2-7	TRBD1	CASSLWQGASYEQYF	TGTGCCAGCAGTTTGTGGCAGGGGGCTTCCTACGAGCAGTACTTC
-	TRBV5-4	TRBJ1-4	-	CASSLAGEVGKLFF	TGTGCCAGCAGCTTGGCTGGGGAGGTCGGAAAACTGTTTTTT
few	TRBV29-1	TRBJ1-1	-	CSALWTSAEAFF	TGCAGCGCCCTCTGGACATCGGCTGAAGCTTTCTTT
few	TRBV27	TRBJ1-5	-	CASSFGGYNQPQHF	TGTGCCAGCAGTTTTGGGGGGTACAATCAGCCCCAGCATTTT
many	TRBV10-3	TRBJ2-1	TRBD2	CAISDRAGGNEQFF	TGTGCCATCAGTGACAGGGCGGGAGGTAATGAGCAGTTCTTC